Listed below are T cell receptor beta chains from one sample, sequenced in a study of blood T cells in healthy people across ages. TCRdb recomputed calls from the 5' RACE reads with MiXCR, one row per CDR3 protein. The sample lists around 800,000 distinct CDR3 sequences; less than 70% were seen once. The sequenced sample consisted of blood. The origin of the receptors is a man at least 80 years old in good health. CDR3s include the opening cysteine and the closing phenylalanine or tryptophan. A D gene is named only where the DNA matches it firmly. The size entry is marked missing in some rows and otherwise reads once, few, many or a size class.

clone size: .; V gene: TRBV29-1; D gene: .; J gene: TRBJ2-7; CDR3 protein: CSAVESPPYEQYF; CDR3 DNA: TGCAGCGCCGTAGAGAGCCCTCCCTACGAGCAGTACTTC
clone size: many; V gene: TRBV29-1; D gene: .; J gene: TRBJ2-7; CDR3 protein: CSVARGLTSEQYF; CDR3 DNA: TGCAGCGTTGCCAGGGGACTCACGTCCGAGCAGTACTTC
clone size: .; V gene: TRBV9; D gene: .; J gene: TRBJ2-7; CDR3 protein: CAGSVGADAYYEQYF; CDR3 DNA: TGTGCCGGCAGCGTAGGGGCGGACGCTTACTACGAGCAGTACTTC
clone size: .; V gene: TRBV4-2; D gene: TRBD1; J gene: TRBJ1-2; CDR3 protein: CASSQARRGAVNYGYTF; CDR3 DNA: TGTGCCAGCAGCCAAGCCCGCAGGGGGGCTGTTAACTATGGCTACACCTTC
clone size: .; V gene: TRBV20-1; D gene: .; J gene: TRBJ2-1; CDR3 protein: CSARDWAGSKGYNEQFF; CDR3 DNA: TGCAGTGCTAGAGATTGGGCTGGATCAAAAGGGTACAATGAGCAGTTCTTC
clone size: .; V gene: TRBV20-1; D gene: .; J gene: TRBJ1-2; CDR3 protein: CSAPYRDNQLGAYGYTF; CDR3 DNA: TGCAGTGCCCCCTACCGGGACAATCAGTTGGGGGCCTATGGCTACACCTTC
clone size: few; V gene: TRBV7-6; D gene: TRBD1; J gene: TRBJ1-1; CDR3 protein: CASSLAGRGRLNTEAFF; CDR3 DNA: TGTGCCAGCAGCTTAGCGGGCAGGGGGAGACTCAACACTGAAGCTTTCTTT
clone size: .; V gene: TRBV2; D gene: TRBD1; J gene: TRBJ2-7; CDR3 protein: CASDRGSEQYF; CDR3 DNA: TGTGCCAGCGACAGGGGGAGCGAGCAGTACTTC
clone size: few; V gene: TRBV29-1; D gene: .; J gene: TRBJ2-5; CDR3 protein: CSVAQGWEQYF; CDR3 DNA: TGCAGCGTTGCCCAGGGATGGGAGCAGTACTTC
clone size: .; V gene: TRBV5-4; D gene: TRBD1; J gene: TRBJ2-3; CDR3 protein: CASSYRDRKTDTQYF; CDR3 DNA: TGTGCCAGCAGCTACAGGGACAGGAAGACAGATACGCAGTATTTT
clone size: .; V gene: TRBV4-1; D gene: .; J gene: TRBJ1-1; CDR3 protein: CASSLMDSEAFF; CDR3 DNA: TGCGCCAGCAGCCTAATGGACAGTGAAGCTTTCTTT
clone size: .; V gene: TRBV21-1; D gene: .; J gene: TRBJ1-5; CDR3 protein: CASSKLGLQPQHF; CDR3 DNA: TGTGCCAGCAGCAAACTAGGGCTTCAGCCCCAGCATTTT
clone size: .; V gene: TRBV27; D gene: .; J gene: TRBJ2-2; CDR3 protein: CASRKGLGGELFF; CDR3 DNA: TGTGCCAGCAGGAAGGGGTTAGGCGGGGAGCTGTTTTTT
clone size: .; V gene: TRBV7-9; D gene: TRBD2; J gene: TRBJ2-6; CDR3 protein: CASSLEPLAGPGANVLTF; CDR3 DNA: TGTGCCAGCAGCTTAGAACCTTTAGCGGGGCCGGGGGCCAACGTCCTGACTTTC
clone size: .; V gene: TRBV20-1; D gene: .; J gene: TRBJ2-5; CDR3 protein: CSVRAAGRTLYF; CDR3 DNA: TGCAGTGTTCGCGCGGCCGGCCGGACCCTGTACTTC
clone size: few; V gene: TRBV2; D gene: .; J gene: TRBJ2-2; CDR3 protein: CASKGDTYTGELFF; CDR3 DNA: TGTGCCAGCAAGGGTGACACCTACACCGGGGAGCTGTTTTTT
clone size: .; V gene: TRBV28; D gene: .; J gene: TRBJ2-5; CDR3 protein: CASSTRDGRQETQYF; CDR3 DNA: TGTGCCAGCAGTACCCGGGACGGGAGACAAGAGACCCAGTACTTC
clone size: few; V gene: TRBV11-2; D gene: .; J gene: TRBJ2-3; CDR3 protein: CASSFSPEMDRYAYF; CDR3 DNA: TGTGCCAGCAGCTTCAGCCCCGAGATGGACAGATACGCGTATTTT
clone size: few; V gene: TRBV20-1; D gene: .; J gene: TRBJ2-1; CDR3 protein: CSAKKTGTLFNEQFF; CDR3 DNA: TGCAGTGCCAAGAAAACCGGGACGTTATTCAATGAGCAGTTCTTC
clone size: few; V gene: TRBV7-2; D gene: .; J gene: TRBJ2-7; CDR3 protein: CASSLGGGPLYEQYF; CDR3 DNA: TGTGCCAGCAGTCTTGGGGGGGGGCCTCTCTACGAGCAGTACTTC
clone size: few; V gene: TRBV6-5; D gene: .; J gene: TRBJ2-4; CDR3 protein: CASTRTGEEQYF; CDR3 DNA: TGTGCCAGCACCAGAACAGGGGAGGAGCAGTACTTC
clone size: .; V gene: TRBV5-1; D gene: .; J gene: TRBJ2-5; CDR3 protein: CASSLKPGRIQETQYF; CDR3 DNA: TGCGCCAGCAGCTTGAAACCGGGACGGATTCAAGAGACCCAGTACTTC